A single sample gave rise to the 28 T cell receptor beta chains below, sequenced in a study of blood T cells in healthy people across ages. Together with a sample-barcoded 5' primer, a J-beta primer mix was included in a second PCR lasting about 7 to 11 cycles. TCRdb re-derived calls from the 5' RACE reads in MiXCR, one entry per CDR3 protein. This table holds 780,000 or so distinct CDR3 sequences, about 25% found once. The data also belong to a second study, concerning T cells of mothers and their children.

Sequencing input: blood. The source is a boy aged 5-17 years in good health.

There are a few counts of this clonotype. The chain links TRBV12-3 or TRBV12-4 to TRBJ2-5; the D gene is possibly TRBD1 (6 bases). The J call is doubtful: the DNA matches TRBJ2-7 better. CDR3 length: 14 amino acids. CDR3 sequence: CASSFRDTNYEQYF. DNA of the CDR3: TGTGCCAGCAGTTTCCGGGACACTAACTACGAGCAGTACTTC.

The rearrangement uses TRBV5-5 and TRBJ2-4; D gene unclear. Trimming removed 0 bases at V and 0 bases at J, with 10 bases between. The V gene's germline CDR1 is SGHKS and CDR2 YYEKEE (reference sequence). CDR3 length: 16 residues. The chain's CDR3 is CASSLGGVSAKNIQYF. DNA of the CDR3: TGTGCCAGCAGCTTGGGTGGGGTATCAGCCAAAAACATTCAGTACTTC.

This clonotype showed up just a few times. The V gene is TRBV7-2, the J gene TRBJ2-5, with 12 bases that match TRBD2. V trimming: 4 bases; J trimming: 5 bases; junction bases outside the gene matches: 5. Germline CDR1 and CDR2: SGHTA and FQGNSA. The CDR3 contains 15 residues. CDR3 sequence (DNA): TGTGCCAGCAGCTCTCGACTAGCGGGAGCGGAGACCCAGTACTTC. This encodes CASSSRLAGAETQYF.

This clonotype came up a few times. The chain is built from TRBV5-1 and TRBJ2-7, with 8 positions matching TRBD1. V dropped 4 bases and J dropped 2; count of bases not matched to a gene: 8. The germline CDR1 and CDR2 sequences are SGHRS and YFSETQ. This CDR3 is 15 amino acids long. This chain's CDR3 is CASSTDRGIAYEQYF. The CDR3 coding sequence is TGCGCCAGCAGCACTGACAGGGGAATCGCCTACGAGCAGTACTTC.

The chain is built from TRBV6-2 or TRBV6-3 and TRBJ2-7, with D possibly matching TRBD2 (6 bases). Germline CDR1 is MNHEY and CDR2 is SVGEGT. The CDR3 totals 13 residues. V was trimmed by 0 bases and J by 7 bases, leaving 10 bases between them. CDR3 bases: TGTGCCAGCAGTTACTCGTTAGGGAGGGAGCAGTACTTC. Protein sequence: CASSYSLGREQYF.

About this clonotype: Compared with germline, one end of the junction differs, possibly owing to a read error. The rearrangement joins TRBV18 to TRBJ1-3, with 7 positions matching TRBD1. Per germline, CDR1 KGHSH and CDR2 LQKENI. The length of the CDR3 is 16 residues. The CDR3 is CANSSGTATSGNTIYF. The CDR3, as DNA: TGTGCCAACTCATCCGGGACAGCCACCTCTGGAAACACCATATATTTT.

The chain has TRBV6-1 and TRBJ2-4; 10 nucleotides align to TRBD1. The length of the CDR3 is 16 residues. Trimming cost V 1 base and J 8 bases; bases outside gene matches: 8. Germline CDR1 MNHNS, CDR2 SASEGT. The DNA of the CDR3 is TGTGCCAGCAGTGAAGGGGGGCGGGACAGGGGTGACATTCAGTACTTC. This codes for CASSEGGRDRGDIQYF.

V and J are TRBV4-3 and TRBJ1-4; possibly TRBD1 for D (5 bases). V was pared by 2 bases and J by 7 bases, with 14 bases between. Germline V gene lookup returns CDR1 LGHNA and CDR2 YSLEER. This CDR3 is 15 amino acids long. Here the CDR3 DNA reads TGCGCCAGCAGCCAATGGGTCAGGGACTTTGAAAAACTGTTTTTT. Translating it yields CASSQWVRDFEKLFF.

The CDR3 DNA sequence: TGTGCCAGCAGTCGGACTGTCCTTAGCACAGATACGCAGTATTTT. Amino acids: CASSRTVLSTDTQYF. The chain joins TRBV7-9 to TRBJ2-3, with D perhaps matching TRBD2 (5 bases). The CDR3 is 15 residues long. Germline assignment: CDR1 SEHNR and CDR2 FQNEAQ (reference sequence). V was clipped by 6 bases and J by 0 bases, with 13 bases between them.

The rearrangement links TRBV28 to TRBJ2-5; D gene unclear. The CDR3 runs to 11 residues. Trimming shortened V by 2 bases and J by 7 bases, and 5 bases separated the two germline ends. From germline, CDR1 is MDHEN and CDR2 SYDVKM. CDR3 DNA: TGTGCCAGCAGTTTACATGGGACCCAGTACTTC. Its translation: CASSLHGTQYF.

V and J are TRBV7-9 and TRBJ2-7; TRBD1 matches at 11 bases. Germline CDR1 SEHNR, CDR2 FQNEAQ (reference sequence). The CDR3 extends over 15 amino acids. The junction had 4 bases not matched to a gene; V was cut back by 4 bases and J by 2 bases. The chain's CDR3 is CASSSSDRGPYEQYF. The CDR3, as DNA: TGTGCCAGCAGCTCGTCGGACAGGGGGCCCTACGAGCAGTACTTC.

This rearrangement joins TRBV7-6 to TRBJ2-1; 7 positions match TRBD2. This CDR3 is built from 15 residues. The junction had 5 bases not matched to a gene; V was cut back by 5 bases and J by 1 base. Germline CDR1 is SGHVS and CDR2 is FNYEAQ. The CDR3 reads CASSKLAGSYNEQFF. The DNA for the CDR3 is TGTGCCAGCAGCAAATTAGCGGGTTCCTACAATGAGCAGTTCTTC.

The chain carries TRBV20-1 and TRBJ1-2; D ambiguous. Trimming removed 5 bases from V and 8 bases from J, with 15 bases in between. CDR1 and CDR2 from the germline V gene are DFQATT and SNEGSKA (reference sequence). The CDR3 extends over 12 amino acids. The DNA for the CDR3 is TGCAGTGCTGCGAAGACCGCGGGGGGCTACACCTTC. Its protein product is CSAAKTAGGYTF.

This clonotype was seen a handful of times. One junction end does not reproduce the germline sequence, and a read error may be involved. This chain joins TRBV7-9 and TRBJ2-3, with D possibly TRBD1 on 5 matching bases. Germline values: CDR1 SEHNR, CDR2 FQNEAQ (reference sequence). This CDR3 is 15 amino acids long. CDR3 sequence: CASSLTTSSTGTQYF. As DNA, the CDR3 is TGTGCCAGCAGCCTCACAACCTCCAGCACAGGTACGCAGTATTTT.

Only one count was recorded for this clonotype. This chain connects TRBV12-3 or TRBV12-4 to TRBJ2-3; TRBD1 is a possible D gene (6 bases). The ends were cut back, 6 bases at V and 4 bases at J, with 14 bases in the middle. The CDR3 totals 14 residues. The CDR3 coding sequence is TGTGCCAGCAGCCTCCAGGGGAATCCAGATACGCAGTATTTT. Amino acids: CASSLQGNPDTQYF.

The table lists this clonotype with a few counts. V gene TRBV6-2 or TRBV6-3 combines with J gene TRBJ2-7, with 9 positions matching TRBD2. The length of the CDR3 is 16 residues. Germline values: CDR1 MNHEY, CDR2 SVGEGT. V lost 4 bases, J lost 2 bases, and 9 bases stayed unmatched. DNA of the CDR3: TGTGCCAGCAGTTCACCCCGTTCTAGCGGGGCCTACGAGCAGTACTTC. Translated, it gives CASSSPRSSGAYEQYF.

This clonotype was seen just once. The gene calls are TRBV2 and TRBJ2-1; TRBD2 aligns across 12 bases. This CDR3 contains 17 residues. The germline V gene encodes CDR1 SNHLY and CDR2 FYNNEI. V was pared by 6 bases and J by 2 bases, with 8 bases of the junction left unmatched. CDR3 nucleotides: TGTGCCAGCAGCCTTCGCTCTAGCGGGGGGGCCTACAATGAGCAGTTCTTC. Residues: CASSLRSSGGAYNEQFF.

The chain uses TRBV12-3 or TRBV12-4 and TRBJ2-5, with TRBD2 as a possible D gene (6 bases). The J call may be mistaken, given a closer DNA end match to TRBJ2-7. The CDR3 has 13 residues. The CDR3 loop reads CASSAVGGYEQYF. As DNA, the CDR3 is TGTGCCAGCAGTGCGGTGGGGGGCTACGAGCAGTACTTC.

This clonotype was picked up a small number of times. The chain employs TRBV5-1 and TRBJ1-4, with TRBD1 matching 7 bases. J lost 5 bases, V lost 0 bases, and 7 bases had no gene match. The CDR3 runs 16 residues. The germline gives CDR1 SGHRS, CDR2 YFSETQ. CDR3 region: CASSLGSGQINEKLFF. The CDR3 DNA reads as TGCGCCAGCAGCTTGGGATCGGGACAGATAAATGAAAAACTGTTTTTT.

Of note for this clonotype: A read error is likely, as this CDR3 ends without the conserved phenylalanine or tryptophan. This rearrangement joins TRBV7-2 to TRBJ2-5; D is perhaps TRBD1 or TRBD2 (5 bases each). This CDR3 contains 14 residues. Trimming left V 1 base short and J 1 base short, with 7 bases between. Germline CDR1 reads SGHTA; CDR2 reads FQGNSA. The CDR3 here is CASSLGGSQETQYS. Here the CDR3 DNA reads TGTGCCAGCAGCTTAGGGGGGTCCCAAGAGACCCAGTACTCC.

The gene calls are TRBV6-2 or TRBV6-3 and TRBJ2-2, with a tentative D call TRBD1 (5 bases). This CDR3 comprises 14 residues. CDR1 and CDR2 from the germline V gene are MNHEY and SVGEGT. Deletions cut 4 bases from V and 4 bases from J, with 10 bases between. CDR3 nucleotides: TGTGCCAGCAGTTCATCAGGGTTCACCGGGGAGCTGTTTTTT. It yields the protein CASSSSGFTGELFF.

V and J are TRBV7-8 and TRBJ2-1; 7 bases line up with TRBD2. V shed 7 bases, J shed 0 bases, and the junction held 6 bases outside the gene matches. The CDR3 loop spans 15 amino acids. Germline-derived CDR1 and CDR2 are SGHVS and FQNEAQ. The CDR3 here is CASNYGGSSYNEQFF. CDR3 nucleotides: TGTGCCAGCAACTACGGGGGGAGCTCCTACAATGAGCAGTTCTTC.

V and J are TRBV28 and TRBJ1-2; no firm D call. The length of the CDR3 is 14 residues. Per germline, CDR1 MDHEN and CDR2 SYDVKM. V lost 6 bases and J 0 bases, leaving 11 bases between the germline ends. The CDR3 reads CASRETIANYGYTF. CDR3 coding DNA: TGTGCCAGCAGGGAGACGATTGCTAACTATGGCTACACCTTC.

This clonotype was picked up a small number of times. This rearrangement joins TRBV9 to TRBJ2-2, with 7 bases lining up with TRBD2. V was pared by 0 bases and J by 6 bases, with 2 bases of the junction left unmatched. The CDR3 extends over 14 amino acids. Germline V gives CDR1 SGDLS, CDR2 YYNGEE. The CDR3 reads CASSVEGGPGELFF. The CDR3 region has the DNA TGTGCCAGCAGCGTAGAGGGAGGGCCCGGGGAGCTGTTTTTT. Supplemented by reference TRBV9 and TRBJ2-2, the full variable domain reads DSGVTQTPKHLITATGQRVTLRCSPRSGDLSVYWYQQSLDQGLQFLIQYYNGEERAKGNILERFSAQQFPDLHSELNLSSLELGDSALYFCASSVEGGPGELFFGEGSRLTVL.

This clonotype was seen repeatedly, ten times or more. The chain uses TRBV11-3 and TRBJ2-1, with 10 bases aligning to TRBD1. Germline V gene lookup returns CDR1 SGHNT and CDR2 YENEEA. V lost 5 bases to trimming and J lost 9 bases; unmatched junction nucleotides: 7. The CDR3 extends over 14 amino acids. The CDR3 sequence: CASSPGTGAGEQFF. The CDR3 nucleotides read TGTGCCAGCAGCCCAGGGACAGGGGCGGGTGAGCAGTTCTTC.

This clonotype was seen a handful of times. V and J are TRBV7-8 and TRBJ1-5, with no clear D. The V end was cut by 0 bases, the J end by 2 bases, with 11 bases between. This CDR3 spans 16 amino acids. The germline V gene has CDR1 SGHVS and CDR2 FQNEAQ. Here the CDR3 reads CASSLAGRNGNQPQHF. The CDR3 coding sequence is TGTGCCAGCAGCTTAGCTGGGAGGAATGGCAATCAGCCCCAGCATTTT.

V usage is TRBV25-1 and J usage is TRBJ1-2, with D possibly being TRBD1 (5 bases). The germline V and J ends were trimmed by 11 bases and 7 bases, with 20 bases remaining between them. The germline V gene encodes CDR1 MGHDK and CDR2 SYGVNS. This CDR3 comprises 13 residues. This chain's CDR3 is CASRSPLTGGYTF. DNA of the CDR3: TGTGCCTCACGCTCACCACTTACAGGTGGCTACACCTTC.

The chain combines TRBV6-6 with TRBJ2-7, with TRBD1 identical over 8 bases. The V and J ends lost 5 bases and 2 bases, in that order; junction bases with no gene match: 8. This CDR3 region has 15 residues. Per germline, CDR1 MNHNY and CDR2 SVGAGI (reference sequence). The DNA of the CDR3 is TGTGCCAGCAGTGCCGGGACAGGCCTAACCTACGAGCAGTACTTC. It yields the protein CASSAGTGLTYEQYF.